This TCR beta chain emerged from a study of T cells in Graves' hyperthyroidism and ophthalmopathy. Regarding the study as a whole: Most thyroid clonotypes expanded above 0.001 were also detected in blood.

CDR1 SGHAT and CDR2 FQDESV come from the germline V gene (reference sequence). The CDR3 loop spans 12 amino acids. Comment on this clonotype: Its target is unknown. Its ends do not fully match the called genes, so a read error is possible.

Amplification targeted TCR beta CDR3 regions from RNA transcripts. Researchers ran a first-round RT-PCR on the TCR CDR3 using the HTBI primer set. TCRdb recomputed calls from the multiplex PCR reads with MiXCR, one row per CDR3 protein. In the table there are around 250,000 distinct CDR3 sequences, 13% to 15% of which are singletons. The chain links TRBV11-1 to TRBJ2-5; D is uncertain. Material: blood. This TCR came from a woman aged 40-49 years with Graves' hyperthyroidism that later progressed to Graves' ophthalmopathy. CDR3 coding DNA: TGTGCCGGCAGCTTAAACAGAGAGACCCAGTACTTC. This sequence encodes CAGSLNRETQYF.